This TCR beta chain came from a study of blood T cell repertoires in COVID-19. Study-level information: Acute and convalescent COVID-19 specimens originated in the United States, Italy and Spain.

TCRdb keeps only in-frame clones here, not all; method: immunoSEQ multiplex PCR. Of 35,000 to 45,000 clones in the sample, approximately 85% were seen once. CDR3 size: 19 residues. This chain uses TRBV21-1 with TRBJ1-5; the table's D call of TRBD1 was not tested on the DNA. TRBV21-1 corresponds to a pseudogene. The source is a woman aged 80 or over with acute or convalescent COVID-19. The sequencing input was peripheral blood. The CDR3 sequence is CASSSDRQVGPRSNQPQHF. In nucleotides, the CDR3 is TGTGCCAGCAGCAGCGACCGACAGGTGGGTCCCCGGAGCAATCAGCCCCAGCATTTT.